This T cell receptor beta chain came from a study of CD8+CD57+ T cells in acquired aplastic anemia. V lost 7 bases, J lost 2 bases, and 11 bases lay in between. There are 13 residues in the CDR3. Germline loops: CDR1 SNHLY, CDR2 FYNNEI. Previously, flow cytometry had revealed CD8+CD57+ cell expansion in the patients chosen for sequencing. This clonotype was seen a single time. For CDR3 and TCR beta VDJ profiling, genomic DNA was the template used. TCRdb reprocessed the reads with MiXCR, giving one entry per CDR3 protein. This table has around 190,000 distinct CDR3 sequences, 45% to 60% appearing once. The sequencing sample was made of sorted CD4+, CD8+, or CD8+CD57+ T cells (not recorded which) from PBMCs. This sequence was found in a human donor with aplastic anemia. The chain joins TRBV2 to TRBJ1-2; a weak D match, TRBD1 (5 bases). The CDR3 loop reads CASTSGTNYGYTF. CDR3 DNA: TGTGCCAGCACGTCTGGGACGAACTATGGCTACACCTTC.